This TCR beta chain was recovered during a study of radiotherapy plus CTLA-4 blockade in lung cancer. Findings and caveats of the study: After treatment with radiotherapy plus ipilimumab, TCR clones that came from the tumor expanded in blood.

This clone was seen a few times. The antigen is not known. Method: immunoSEQ multiplex PCR; TCRdb's copy keeps in-frame clones and lacks some. The top ten clones hold just over 14% of a sample with some 100,000 clones, under 85% of them seen once. CDR1 is LNHNV and CDR2 is YYDKDF in the germline V gene (reference sequence). This CDR3 is built from 18 residues. The ends were cut back, 0 bases at V and 3 bases at J, with 18 bases in the middle. It was focal radiation plus CTLA-4 blockade with ipilimumab that patients with chemo-refractory metastatic non-small-cell lung cancer received. The source of this sequence is a human donor with non-small cell lung cancer that progressed on radiotherapy plus ipilimumab. Sample: peripheral blood, taken from a patient treated with radiotherapy plus ipilimumab. The chain couples TRBV15 to TRBJ1-5; no reliable D call. Here the CDR3 DNA reads TGTGCCACCAGCAGAGATTCCCCCACCGACATTGCCAATCAGCCCCAGCATTTT. This codes for CATSRDSPTDIANQPQHF. The entire variable domain, with the rest obtained from reference TRBV15 and TRBJ1-5, is as follows: DAMVIQNPRYQVTQFGKPVTLSCSQTLNHNVMYWYQQKSSQAPKLLFHYYDKDFNNEADTPDNFQSRRPNTSFCFLDIRSPGLGDTAMYLCATSRDSPTDIANQPQHFGDGTRLSIL.